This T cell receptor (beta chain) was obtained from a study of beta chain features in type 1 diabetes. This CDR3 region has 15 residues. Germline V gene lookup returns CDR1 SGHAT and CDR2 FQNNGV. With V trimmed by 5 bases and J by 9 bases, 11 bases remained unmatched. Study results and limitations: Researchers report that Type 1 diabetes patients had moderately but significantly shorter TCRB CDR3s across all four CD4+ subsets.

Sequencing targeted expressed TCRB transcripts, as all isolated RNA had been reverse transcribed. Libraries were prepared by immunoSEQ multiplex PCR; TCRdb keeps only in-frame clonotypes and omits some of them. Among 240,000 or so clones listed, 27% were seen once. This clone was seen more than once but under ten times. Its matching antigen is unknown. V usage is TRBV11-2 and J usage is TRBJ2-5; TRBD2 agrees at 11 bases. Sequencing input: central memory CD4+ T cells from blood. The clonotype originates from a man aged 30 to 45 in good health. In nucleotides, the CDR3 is TGTGCCAGCAGCACCTGGACTAGCGGGTCGGAGGCCCAGTACTTC. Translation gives CASSTWTSGSEAQYF.